The 25 T cell receptor beta chains below come from one sample, sequenced in a study of CD8 T cells in ankylosing spondylitis. From the 5' RACE reads, TCRdb called clonotypes with MiXCR, one entry per CDR3 protein. The sample records 85,000 to 100,000 distinct CDR3 sequences, about 8.8% being singletons. Source material: blood, either unsorted or a sorted T cell fraction (not recorded which). Receptor source: a male donor with ankylosing spondylitis or in good health (not recorded which).

The table lists this clonotype with many counts. The chain links TRBV20-1 to TRBJ2-5; 9 bases align to TRBD1. V was pared by 6 bases and J by 7 bases, with 6 bases of the junction left unmatched. CDR3 size: 12 residues. CDR1 is DFQATT and CDR2 is SNEGSKA in the germline V gene (reference sequence). The DNA for the CDR3 is TGCAGTGCCCGGACAGGGGATACGACCCAGTACTTC. Residues: CSARTGDTTQYF.

This clonotype was seen repeatedly, ten times or more. The chain employs TRBV5-6 and TRBJ1-2; maybe TRBD1 (5 bases). Germline values: CDR1 SGHDT, CDR2 YYEEEE. V lost 4 bases, J lost 3 bases, and 10 bases lay in between. This CDR3 has 13 amino acids. The CDR3 loop is CASSPDIYYGYTF. The CDR3 coding sequence is TGTGCCAGCAGCCCGGACATTTACTATGGCTACACCTTC.

The chain carries TRBV5-1 and TRBJ1-4, with TRBD1 matching 7 bases. V lost 0 bases, J lost 3 bases, and 2 bases stayed unmatched. This CDR3 has 15 amino acids. Germline loops: CDR1 SGHRS, CDR2 YFSETQ. The CDR3 protein is CASSLGQGANEKLFF. The CDR3 DNA is TGCGCCAGCAGCTTGGGACAGGGCGCTAATGAAAAACTGTTTTTT. Looking up the rest from reference TRBV5-1 and TRBJ1-4 gives the full variable domain: KAGVTQTPRYLIKTRGQQVTLSCSPISGHRSVSWYQQTPGQGLQFLFEYFSETQRNKGNFPGRFSGRQFSNSRSEMNVSTLELGDSALYLCASSLGQGANEKLFFGSGTQLSVL.

This clonotype was recorded at least ten times. The V and J genes are TRBV5-1 and TRBJ1-6, with a tentative D call TRBD1 (5 bases). V lost 0 bases to trimming and J lost 5 bases, with 12 bases between them. Germline V gene data show CDR1 as SGHRS and CDR2 as YFSETQ. This CDR3 is 16 amino acids long. The CDR3 is CASSLGGDRNNSPLHF. The CDR3 bases are TGCGCCAGCAGCTTGGGGGGGGATAGGAATAATTCACCCCTCCACTTT.

The gene calls are TRBV10-3 and TRBJ1-1; D is possibly TRBD1 (6 bases). Germline assignment: CDR1 ENHRY and CDR2 SYGVKD. The CDR3 has 18 amino acids. V was clipped by 8 bases and J by 0 bases, with 25 bases between them. Here the CDR3 DNA reads TGTGCCATCTGCGGGGCGTGGTGGGGGCGTCGGTTGAACACTGAAGCTTTCTTT. Residues: CAICGAWWGRRLNTEAFF.

This clonotype was seen only a few times. The chain recombines TRBV5-1 with TRBJ1-1, with TRBD1 matching over 7 bases. The CDR3 has 15 amino acids. Germline V CDR1 and CDR2: SGHRS, YFSETQ. V trimming: 1 base; J trimming: 4 bases; junction bases outside the gene matches: 7. The CDR3 region has the DNA TGCGCCAGCAGCTTGACAGGGGAGGGGGGCACTGAAGCTTTCTTT. The encoded protein is CASSLTGEGGTEAFF.

J is TRBJ1-1 and V is TRBV27, with D possibly matching TRBD1 (6 bases). CDR1 is MNHEY and CDR2 is SMNVEV in the germline V gene (reference sequence). The CDR3 is 13 amino acids. Trimming pared 4 bases from V and 5 bases from J, leaving 11 bases between. The CDR3 reads CASSSQGRTEAFF. The CDR3 DNA reads as TGTGCCAGCAGTTCACAGGGTAGGACTGAAGCTTTCTTT.

With regard to this clonotype: At one end, the junction sequence differs from germline, possibly due to a read error. The genes are TRBV6-1 and TRBJ1-5; D is unclear. From germline, CDR1 is MNHNS and CDR2 SASEGT. This CDR3 is 13 amino acids long. CDR3 sequence: CTSSPEMRQPQHF. The DNA of the CDR3 is TGTACCAGCAGTCCGGAGATGCGGCAGCCCCAGCATTTT.

The chain employs TRBV5-1 and TRBJ2-3, with TRBD1 identical over 7 bases. The germline CDR1 and CDR2 sequences are SGHRS and YFSETQ. This CDR3 is 18 amino acids long. V trimming: 0 bases; J trimming: 0 bases; junction bases outside the gene matches: 10. CDR3 residues: CASSLEGTDFSSTDTQYF. CDR3 DNA: TGCGCCAGCAGCTTGGAGGGGACAGATTTTTCTAGCACAGATACGCAGTATTTT.

In this sample, this clonotype turned up many times. The genes are TRBV29-1 and TRBJ1-2; D is perhaps TRBD1 (6 bases). V shed 3 bases and J shed 8 bases, with 16 bases lying between them. Germline CDR1 and CDR2: SQVTM and ANQGSEA. The CDR3 length is 13 residues. The CDR3, as DNA: TGCAGCGTTGACGAAACAGGGTTGAACGGCTACACCTTC. Amino acid sequence: CSVDETGLNGYTF.

This clonotype was counted ten times or more. This sequence joins TRBV30 and TRBJ2-1; D not resolved. The germline CDR1 and CDR2 sequences are GTSNPN and SVGIG (reference sequence). There are 11 residues in the CDR3. V was cut by 0 bases and J by 7 bases, with 4 bases left in between. The chain's CDR3 is CAWSVGNEQFF. The CDR3 region has the DNA TGTGCCTGGAGTGTGGGGAATGAGCAGTTCTTC.

This clonotype was seen at least ten times. The chain joins TRBV28 to TRBJ1-2; TRBD1 might be the D (5 bases). Trimming shortened V by 3 bases and J by 4 bases, and 15 bases separated the two germline ends. In germline, CDR1 is MDHEN, CDR2 SYDVKM. The CDR3 is made up of 15 amino acids. CDR3 sequence: CASSFAPTETYGYTF. CDR3 DNA sequence: TGTGCCAGCAGTTTCGCCCCGACAGAGACCTATGGCTACACCTTC.

With respect to this clonotype: A much larger clone differs by one base, so this may be a read error. This chain joins TRBV5-2 and TRBJ2-6; the table's D call of TRBD1 was not tested on the DNA. TRBV5-2 has pseudogene status. There are 14 residues in the CDR3. CDR3 DNA: TGTGCCAGCCGTCAGGGGGCTGGGGCCAACGTCCTGACTTTC. Its translation: CASRQGAGANVLTF.

This clonotype occurred many times. The chain uses TRBV28 and TRBJ2-1; the D is unclear. From germline, CDR1 is MDHEN and CDR2 SYDVKM. CDR3 length: 13 amino acids. Trimming removed 8 bases at V and 2 bases at J, with 10 bases between. CDR3 loop: CASFRPTYNEQFF. CDR3 in DNA: TGTGCCAGCTTCAGGCCTACCTACAATGAGCAGTTCTTC.

Sample share makes this clonotype medium-sized (0.01 to 0.1%). The chain uses TRBV12-3 or TRBV12-4 and TRBJ2-3; D gene uncertain. V shed 5 bases and J shed 7 bases, with 13 bases lying between them. The CDR3 loop spans 13 amino acids. The CDR3 DNA follows: TGTGCCAGCAGTCCCGACGGATGGAATACGCAGTATTTT. Protein: CASSPDGWNTQYF.

Comments on this clonotype: Germline and junction disagree at one end, which may indicate a read error. The V gene is TRBV7-9, the J gene TRBJ2-5; tentatively, D is TRBD1 or TRBD2 (5 bases each). This CDR3 is 14 amino acids long. CDR1 and CDR2 (germline): SEHNR, FQNEAQ (reference sequence). The CDR3 protein is CASSVRDHQETQYF. Written as DNA, the CDR3 is TGTGCCAGCAGCGTCCGGGACCACCAGGAGACCCAGTACTTC.

This clonotype was seen many times. V usage is TRBV29-1 and J usage is TRBJ2-7; tentatively, D is TRBD1 (5 bases). Deletions cut 4 bases from V and 1 base from J, with 11 bases between. The CDR3 is 13 amino acids. In germline, CDR1 is SQVTM, CDR2 ANQGSEA. DNA of the CDR3: TGCAGCGTTGCAGGGATCGGGTCCTACGAGCAGTACTTC. As protein: CSVAGIGSYEQYF.

This clonotype was seen at least ten times. The V and J genes are TRBV14 and TRBJ2-7; D is unclear. CDR1 is SGHDN and CDR2 is FVKESK in the germline V gene. The CDR3 totals 11 residues. V was trimmed by 3 bases and J by 3 bases, leaving 3 bases between them. CDR3: CASSHNYEQYF. In DNA, the CDR3 is TGTGCCAGCAGCCATAACTACGAGCAGTACTTC.

This clonotype showed up many times. The chain couples TRBV3-1 to TRBJ2-5; either TRBD1 or TRBD2 may fit D (5 bases each). The CDR3 runs to 12 residues. The germline V gene encodes CDR1 LGHDT and CDR2 YNNKEL (reference sequence). Trimming took off 4 bases at V and 9 bases at J, with 12 bases between the two ends. The CDR3 DNA follows: TGTGCCAGCAGCCCATCCGGGGCGGCCCAGTACTTC. This codes for CASSPSGAAQYF.

This clonotype was seen many times. The gene calls are TRBV11-2 and TRBJ1-2; possibly TRBD1 for D (5 bases). V lost 1 base and J 2 bases, leaving 17 bases between the germline ends. This CDR3 spans 17 amino acids. The germline gives CDR1 SGHAT, CDR2 FQNNGV. Here the CDR3 DNA reads TGTGCCAGCAGCTTAGGGGTCGGGGGACGCTCAAACTATGGCTACACCTTC. Translated: CASSLGVGGRSNYGYTF.

This rearrangement joins TRBV4-2 to TRBJ2-2; 10 bases match TRBD1. Trimming removed 0 bases from V and 6 bases from J; junction bases left unmatched: 4. Germline lookup yields CDR1 LGHNA and CDR2 YNFKEQ. This CDR3 has 16 amino acids. CDR3 loop: CASSQDWDRGAGELFF. Here the CDR3 DNA reads TGTGCCAGCAGCCAAGATTGGGACAGGGGTGCCGGGGAGCTGTTTTTT.

Only a few counts were recorded for this clonotype. The genes are TRBV13 and TRBJ2-1; 8 nucleotides line up with TRBD2. The V and J ends lost 3 bases and 7 bases, in that order; junction bases with no gene match: 5. CDR3 length: 14 residues. Looked up from germline, CDR1 is PRHDT and CDR2 is FYEKMQ (reference sequence). The CDR3 DNA sequence: TGTGCCAGCAGCTTCCGGGGGGGCGGTAATGAGCAGTTCTTC. Protein product: CASSFRGGGNEQFF.

This clonotype was seen many times. V gene TRBV28 combines with J gene TRBJ2-1, with 11 positions matching TRBD2. Trimming took 3 bases from V and 4 from J; bases not matched to a gene: 5. The CDR3 has 16 amino acids. CDR1 and CDR2 from the germline V gene are MDHEN and SYDVKM. The CDR3 is CASSLVSSGGYNEQFF. In nucleotides, the CDR3 is TGTGCCAGCAGTTTGGTTTCTAGCGGGGGGTACAATGAGCAGTTCTTC.

This clonotype was observed at least ten times. V usage is TRBV5-1 and J usage is TRBJ2-3; D is perhaps TRBD1 (6 bases). CDR3 length: 14 amino acids. V was trimmed by 4 bases and J by 0 bases, leaving 9 bases between them. Germline V gives CDR1 SGHRS, CDR2 YFSETQ. The CDR3 reads CASSPGQSTDTQYF. CDR3 coding DNA: TGCGCCAGCAGCCCGGGACAAAGCACAGATACGCAGTATTTT.

The sample holds many counts of this clonotype. V gene TRBV9 combines with J gene TRBJ1-4; D remains ambiguous. Looked up from germline, CDR1 is SGDLS and CDR2 is YYNGEE. There are 15 residues in the CDR3. V shed 0 bases and J shed 6 bases, with 12 bases lying between them. The CDR3 nucleotides read TGTGCCAGCAGCGTAGATCCCCAGGCGGATGAAAAACTGTTTTTT. This translates into CASSVDPQADEKLFF.